Below, one T cell receptor beta chain is given with its context. This may be a read error: a much more frequent sequence differs by one nucleotide. The germline V gene encodes CDR1 SGDLS and CDR2 YYNGEE. This CDR3 comprises 14 residues. The trim removed 4 bases at V and 11 bases at J, leaving 12 bases unmatched. As for time point: patch test 2, 6 weeks after DPC sensitization. Treatment meaning: therapeutic diphenylcyclopropenone sensitization with weekly scalp DPC. Within the library, unique molecular identifiers were attached to each individual cDNA molecule. MiXCR was run by TCRdb on the RACE reads, yielding one entry per CDR3 protein. This repertoire shows about 140,000 distinct CDR3 sequences, over 9.5% found once; its top ten account for about 1.4%. The data stem from a study of human T cells and chemical hapten exposure. Study-wide background: Scalp application of diphenylcyclopropenone was performed weekly in patients across the entire roughly 25-week study. Patch tests applied 0.01% DPC to the upper back and were scored after 6 days.

This TCR was sampled from a woman between 45 and 60 years old with alopecia areata. Some clones in this sample may be carry-over from other donors' samples. The material was whole blood, obtained in connection with sensitization to the hapten diphenylcyclopropenone (DPC). This chain uses TRBV9 with TRBJ2-1; 7 bases are a match to TRBD1. The CDR3 is CASSFSGTDDKQFF. CDR3 coding DNA: TGTGCCAGCAGCTTTAGTGGGACAGACGATAAGCAGTTCTTC. Full variable domain (missing parts from reference TRBV9 and TRBJ2-1): DSGVTQTPKHLITATGQRVTLRCSPRSGDLSVYWYQQSLDQGLQFLIQYYNGEERAKGNILERFSAQQFPDLHSELNLSSLELGDSALYFCASSFSGTDDKQFFGPGTRLTVL.